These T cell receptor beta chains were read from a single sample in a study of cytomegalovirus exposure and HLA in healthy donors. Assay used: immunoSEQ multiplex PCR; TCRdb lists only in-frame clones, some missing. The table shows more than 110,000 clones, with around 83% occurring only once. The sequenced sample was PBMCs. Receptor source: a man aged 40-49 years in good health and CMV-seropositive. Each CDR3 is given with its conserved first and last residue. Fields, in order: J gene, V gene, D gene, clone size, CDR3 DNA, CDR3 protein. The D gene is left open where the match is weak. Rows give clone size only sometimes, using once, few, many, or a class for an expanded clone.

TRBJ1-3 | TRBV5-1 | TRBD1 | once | TGCGCCAGCAGCTTCGGGACAGCGGACACCATATATTTT | CASSFGTADTIYF
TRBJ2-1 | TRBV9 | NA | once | TGTGCCAGCAGCGACTCTTGGCGGGATGAGCAGTTCTTC | CASSDSWRDEQFF
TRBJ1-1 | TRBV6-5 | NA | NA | TGTGCCAGCAGTTACGCCGGGGGGGCCACTGAAGCTTTCTTT | CASSYAGGATEAFF
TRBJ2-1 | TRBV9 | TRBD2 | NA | TGTGCCAGCAGCGGTAGCGGGAGAGTCGACAATGAGCAGTTCTTC | CASSGSGRVDNEQFF
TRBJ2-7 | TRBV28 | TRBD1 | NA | TGTGCCAGCAGTTTATACAACAGGGGGCCTTACGAGCAGTACTTC | CASSLYNRGPYEQYF
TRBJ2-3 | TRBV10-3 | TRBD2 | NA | TGTGCCATCAGTGATCCTAGCGGGGGGTCAACAGATACGCAGTATTTT | CAISDPSGGSTDTQYF
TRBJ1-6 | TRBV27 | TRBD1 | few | TGTGCCAGCAGTTTTCTCGGACAGGGGAGCTCCTATAATTCACCCCTCCACTTT | CASSFLGQGSSYNSPLHF
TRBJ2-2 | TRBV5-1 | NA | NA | TGCGCCAGCAGCTTGGGAGTGAACACCGGGGAGCTGTTTTTT | CASSLGVNTGELFF
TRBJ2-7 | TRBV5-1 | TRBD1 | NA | TGCGCCAGCAGCTTGGGACGGGGACAGGGTCTACGCGAGCAGTACTTC | CASSLGRGQGLREQYF
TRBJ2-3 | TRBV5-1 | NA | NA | TGCGCCAGCAGCTTGGTGGCAAGAGATACGCAGTATTTT | CASSLVARDTQYF
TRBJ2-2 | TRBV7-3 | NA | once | TGTGCCAGCAGCTTAGGACAGTTCGGGGAGCTGTTTTTT | CASSLGQFGELFF
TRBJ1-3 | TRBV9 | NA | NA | TGTGCCAGCAGCTCCCCCTGGGCCGGAAACACCATATATTTT | CASSSPWAGNTIYF
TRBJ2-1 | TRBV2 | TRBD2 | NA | TGTGCCAGCAGTGAAAGGGGACTAGCGGGAAAGCAGTTCTTC | CASSERGLAGKQFF
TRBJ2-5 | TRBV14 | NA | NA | TGTGCCAGCAGCCAAGTGGCCAGACAAGAGACCCAGTACTTC | CASSQVARQETQYF
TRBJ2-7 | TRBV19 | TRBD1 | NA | TGTGCCAGTAGTCCGGGGACAGGCAGAAGAGGCGAGCAGTACTTC | CASSPGTGRRGEQYF
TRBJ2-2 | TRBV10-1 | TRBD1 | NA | TGCGCCAGCAGCCGGGACAGGGGGAACACCGGGGAGCTGTTTTTT | CASSRDRGNTGELFF
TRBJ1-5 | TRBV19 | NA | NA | TGTGCCAGTACCCAACTTGTGGGCAATCAGCCCCAGCATTTT | CASTQLVGNQPQHF
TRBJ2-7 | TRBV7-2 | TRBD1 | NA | TGTGCCAGCAGCATTAGGGGGCGGGAGCAGTACTTC | CASSIRGREQYF
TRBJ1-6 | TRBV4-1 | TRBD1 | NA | TGCGCCAGCAGCCAAGATTCCGGGACAGCCCTATCACCCCTCCACTTT | CASSQDSGTALSPLHF
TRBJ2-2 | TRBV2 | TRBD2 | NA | TGTGCCAGCAGCCAGGTGGCGCTAGCGGGTTCCGGGGAGCTGTTTTTT | CASSQVALAGSGELFF
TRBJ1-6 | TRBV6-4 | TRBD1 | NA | TGTGCCAGCAGTGAGGCAGGGGGTCAGCATTCACCCCTCCACTTT | CASSEAGGQHSPLHF
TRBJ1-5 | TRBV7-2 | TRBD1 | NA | TGTGCCAGCAGCCGTGACAGGGTTGGAGGCAATCAGCCCCAGCATTTT | CASSRDRVGGNQPQHF
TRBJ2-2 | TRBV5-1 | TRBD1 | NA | TGCGCCAGCAGCTTGGGGACAGGAGATAACACCGGGGAGCTGTTTTTT | CASSLGTGDNTGELFF
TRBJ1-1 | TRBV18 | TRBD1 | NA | TGTGCCAGCTCACGACGCGGGACAGGTGGCTACACTGAAGCTTTCTTT | CASSRRGTGGYTEAFF
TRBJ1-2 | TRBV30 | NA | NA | TGTGCCTGGAGTCATCGAGAGAGTGGCTACACCTTC | CAWSHRESGYTF
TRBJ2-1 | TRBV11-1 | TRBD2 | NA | TGTGCCAGCAGCCGAGAGGGACTAGCGGGGCCCTACAATGAGCAGTTCTTC | CASSREGLAGPYNEQFF
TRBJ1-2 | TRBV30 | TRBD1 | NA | TGTGCCTGGACTAGACAGGGGGACGGCTACACCTTC | CAWTRQGDGYTF
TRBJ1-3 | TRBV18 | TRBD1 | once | TGTGCCAGCTCTCCGACAGGGGACGGAAACACCATATATTTT | CASSPTGDGNTIYF
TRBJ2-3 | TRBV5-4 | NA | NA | TGTGCCAGCAGCCAAAACACAGATACGCAGTATTTT | CASSQNTDTQYF
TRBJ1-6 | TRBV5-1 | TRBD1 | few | TGCGCCAGCAGCTTACAGACAGGGGGCCAGTCACCCCTCCACTTT | CASSLQTGGQSPLHF
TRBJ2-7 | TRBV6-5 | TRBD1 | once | TGTGCCAGCAGTTCACCTATGGGACAGGGGGACGAGCAGTACTTC | CASSSPMGQGDEQYF
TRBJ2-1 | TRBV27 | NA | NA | TGTGCCAGCAGTTTAATGGTGGGAGAGCACTACAATGAGCAGTTCTTC | CASSLMVGEHYNEQFF
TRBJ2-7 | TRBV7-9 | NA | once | TGTGCCAGCAGCCTCGACAGGTCTCGTGCTTACGAGCAGTACTTC | CASSLDRSRAYEQYF
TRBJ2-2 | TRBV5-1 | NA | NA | TGCGCCAGCAGCTTGGGACAGACCGGGGAGCTGTTTTTT | CASSLGQTGELFF
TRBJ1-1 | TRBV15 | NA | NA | TGTGCCACCAGCCAAGGGGGGAACACTGAAGCTTTCTTT | CATSQGGNTEAFF
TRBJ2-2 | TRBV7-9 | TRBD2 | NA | TGTGCCACCGGGACTAGCGGGGCAACCGGGGAGCTGTTTTTT | CATGTSGATGELFF
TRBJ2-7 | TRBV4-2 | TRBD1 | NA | TGTGCCAGCAGCCAAGATACGAGACAGGGTGTTCAGTACTTC | CASSQDTRQGVQYF
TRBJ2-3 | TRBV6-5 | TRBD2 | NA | TGTGCCAGCAGTCCCGGGGGAGGGTCCGGTGATACGCAGTATTTT | CASSPGGGSGDTQYF
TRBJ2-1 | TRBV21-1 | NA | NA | TGTGCCAGCAGCATAAATTCGACTAGCGGGAGGGGCAATGAGCAGTTCTTC | CASSINSTSGRGNEQFF
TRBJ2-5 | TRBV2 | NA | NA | TGTGCCAGCGGTCTAGCTCACCTCTCCCGGGAGACTCAGTACTTC | CASGLAHLSRETQYF
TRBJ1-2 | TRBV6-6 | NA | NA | TGTGCCAGCAGTTACTCGATGCAGGGGCGCGGCTATGGCTACACCTTC | CASSYSMQGRGYGYTF
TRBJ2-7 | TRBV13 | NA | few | TGTGCCAGCAGCCAGGGGGCGGGAGGGACTTACGAGCAGTACTTC | CASSQGAGGTYEQYF
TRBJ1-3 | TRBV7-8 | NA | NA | TGTGCCAGCAGCTTATATTCCTCTGGAAACACCATATATTTT | CASSLYSSGNTIYF
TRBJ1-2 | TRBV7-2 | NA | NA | TGTGCCAGCAGCTTAGCCAGGGTAGGGTATGGCTACACCTTC | CASSLARVGYGYTF
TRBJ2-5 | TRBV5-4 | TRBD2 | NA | TGTGCCAGCAGCAGAGGGGGAAGGACTAGCGGGGGGCTGGAGAGGACCCAGTACTTC | CASSRGGRTSGGLERTQYF